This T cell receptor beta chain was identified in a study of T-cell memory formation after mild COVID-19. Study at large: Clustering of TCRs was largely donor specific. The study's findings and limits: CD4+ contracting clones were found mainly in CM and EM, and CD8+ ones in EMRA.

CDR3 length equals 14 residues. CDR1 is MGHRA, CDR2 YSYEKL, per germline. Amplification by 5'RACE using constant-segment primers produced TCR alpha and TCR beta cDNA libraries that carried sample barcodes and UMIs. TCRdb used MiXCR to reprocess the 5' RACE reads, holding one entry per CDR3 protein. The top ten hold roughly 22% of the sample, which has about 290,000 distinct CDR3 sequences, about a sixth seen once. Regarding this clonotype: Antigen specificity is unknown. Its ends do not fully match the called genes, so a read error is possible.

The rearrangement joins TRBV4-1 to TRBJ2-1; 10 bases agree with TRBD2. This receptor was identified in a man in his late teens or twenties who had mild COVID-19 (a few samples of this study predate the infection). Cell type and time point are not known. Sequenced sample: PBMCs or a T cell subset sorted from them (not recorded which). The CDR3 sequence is CASSQTSSGGLLAF. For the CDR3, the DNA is TGCGCCAGCAGCCAAACGTCTAGCGGGGGCCTACTGGCCTTC.